This T cell receptor (beta chain) was recovered during a study of beta chain features in type 1 diabetes. Reverse transcribing all isolated RNA meant expressed TCRB transcripts were sequenced. Around 3.57 million reads was the average for naive, central memory and regulatory T cell samples. The table came from immunoSEQ multiplex PCR; TCRdb's copy has only in-frame clones and leaves some out. Counted here are about 410,000 clones, more than 11% occurring once; the ten biggest clones make up approximately 0.035%. The CDR3 has 14 residues. Trimming stripped 2 bases from V and 8 bases from J, with 13 bases between. Per the germline V gene, CDR1 is SGHDT and CDR2 is YYEEEE. This clone has only a few counts. Its antigen is not identified. Regarding the study as a whole: Equally in patients and controls, PCR might preferentially amplify shorter templates. Small HLA sub-analyses could not settle whether HLA shapes TCRB rearrangement.

CD45RO/CCR7/CD25/CD127/CD95/CD27 staining was used to isolate CD4+ naive, central memory, regulatory and stem cell-like memory cells by sorting. This sequence joins TRBV5-6 and TRBJ1-4; D ambiguous. The sequenced material came from naive CD4+ T cells from blood. The TCR sequence derives from a man in his thirties or forties in good health. This CDR3 is CASSFGRLGEKLFF. CDR3 DNA sequence: TGTGCCAGCAGCTTTGGGCGTTTAGGAGAAAAACTGTTTTTT.